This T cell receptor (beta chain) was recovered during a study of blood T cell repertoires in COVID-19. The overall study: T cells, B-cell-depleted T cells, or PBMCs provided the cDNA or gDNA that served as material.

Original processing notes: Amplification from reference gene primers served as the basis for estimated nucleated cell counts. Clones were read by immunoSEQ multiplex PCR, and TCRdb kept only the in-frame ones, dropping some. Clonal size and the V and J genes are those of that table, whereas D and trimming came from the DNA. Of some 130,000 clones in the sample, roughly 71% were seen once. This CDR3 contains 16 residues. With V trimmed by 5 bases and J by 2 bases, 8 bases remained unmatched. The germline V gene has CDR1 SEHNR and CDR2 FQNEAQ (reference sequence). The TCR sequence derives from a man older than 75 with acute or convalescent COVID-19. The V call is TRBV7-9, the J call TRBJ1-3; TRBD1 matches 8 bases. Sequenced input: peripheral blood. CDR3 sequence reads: CASSPDREGPGNTIYF. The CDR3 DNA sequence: TGTGCCAGCAGCCCGGACAGGGAAGGACCTGGAAACACCATATATTTT.